This is a list of T cell receptor beta chains from one sample in a study of Ad26.COV2.S vaccination and SARS-CoV-2 variants. The repertoire was sequenced with immunoSEQ multiplex PCR; TCRdb's copy has only in-frame clones and lacks some. The sample holds 200,000 to 250,000 clones; roughly 90% are singletons and the top ten take about 10%. The material sequenced was peripheral blood, taken in a trial of Ad26.COV2.S vaccine versus placebo. The receptors shown here come from a person between 18 and 60 years old who received the Ad26.COV2.S COVID-19 vaccine or a placebo. The CDR3 runs from the conserved cysteine through the conserved F or W. D genes are given only for firm matches. Rows may omit the clone size; those that give it use once, few, many or a size class.

TRBJ2-3 - 13 - TRBV18 CASSEVGSDTQYF TGTGCCAGCTCAGAAGTTGGGTCAGATACGCAGTATTTT
TRBJ2-7 once 15 TRBD2 TRBV7-9 CASSVTSGRTYEQYF TGTGCCAGCAGCGTTACTAGCGGGAGGACCTACGAGCAGTACTTC
TRBJ1-5 few 11 - TRBV20-1 CSAEDGQPQHF TGCAGTGCTGAGGACGGACAGCCCCAGCATTTT
TRBJ1-2 many 13 - TRBV5-4 CASSLGASYGYTF TGTGCCAGCAGCTTGGGGGCTAGTTATGGCTACACCTTC
TRBJ2-5 - 15 TRBD1 TRBV5-1 CASTLIRTGKETQYF TGCGCCAGCACCCTGATACGGACAGGGAAAGAGACCCAGTACTTC
TRBJ2-3 - 15 - TRBV5-6 CASSSPGHFTDTQYF TGTGCCAGCAGCTCACCGGGACACTTCACAGATACGCAGTATTTT
TRBJ2-1 - 13 - TRBV6-5 CASGPGPYNEQFF TGTGCCAGCGGGCCAGGACCCTACAATGAGCAGTTCTTC
TRBJ2-5 - 16 TRBD1 TRBV28 CASKGGTGGIQETQYF TGTGCCAGCAAAGGGGGGACAGGGGGGATCCAAGAGACCCAGTACTTC
TRBJ1-1 - 19 - TRBV18 CASSSRIPGAGNTNTEAFF TGTGCCAGCTCATCCCGGATTCCTGGAGCAGGGAATACGAACACTGAAGCTTTCTTT
TRBJ2-1 - 15 TRBD2 TRBV5-1 CASSPEGGLAGEQFF TGCGCCAGCAGCCCCGAGGGGGGACTAGCAGGGGAGCAGTTCTTC
TRBJ2-3 - 14 - TRBV7-9 CASSPGQYGDTQYF TGTGCCAGCAGCCCTGGGCAGTACGGAGATACGCAGTATTTT
TRBJ2-6 - 18 - TRBV6-2/TRBV6-3 CASSYPKGTPSGANVLTF TGTGCCAGCAGTTACCCCAAGGGGACCCCCTCTGGGGCCAACGTCCTGACTTTC
TRBJ1-1 - 13 - TRBV30 CASAYRLNTEAFF TGTGCCTCGGCCTACAGGCTGAACACTGAAGCTTTCTTT
TRBJ2-5 - 13 - TRBV28 CASTITTKETQYF TGTGCCAGCACCATCACCACTAAAGAGACCCAGTACTTC
TRBJ2-7 once 15 TRBD1 TRBV5-5 CASSLMGQVPQGQYF TGTGCCAGCAGCTTAATGGGACAGGTGCCCCAAGGGCAGTACTTC
TRBJ1-1 - 14 - TRBV3-1/TRBV3-2 CASSQGGLNTEAFF TGTGCCAGCAGCCAAGGGGGTCTGAACACTGAAGCTTTCTTT
TRBJ1-6 once 14 TRBD1 TRBV28 CASRIQGEVSPLHF TGTGCCAGCAGGATACAGGGGGAGGTTTCACCCCTCCACTTT
TRBJ2-5 - 15 - TRBV9 CASSVGWPAQETQYF TGTGCCAGCAGCGTAGGCTGGCCCGCCCAAGAGACCCAGTACTTC
TRBJ1-6 few 15 - TRBV5-4 CASSLVAGEASPLHF TGTGCCAGCAGCTTGGTGGCAGGGGAAGCATCACCCCTCCACTTT
TRBJ2-2 - 16 - TRBV6-6 CASSYSRGRGTGELFF TGTGCCAGCAGTTACTCGAGAGGGCGGGGCACCGGGGAGCTGTTTTTT
TRBJ2-7 - 14 TRBD1 TRBV10-3 CAISGRQGRYEQYF TGTGCCATCAGTGGTCGACAGGGGAGGTACGAGCAGTACTTC
TRBJ2-1 - 14 TRBD2 TRBV19 CASSIGGGNDEQFF TGTGCCAGTAGTATAGGGGGAGGGAACGATGAGCAGTTCTTC
TRBJ2-2 - 14 - TRBV5-1 CASSSRKVTGELFF TGCGCCAGCAGCTCGCGAAAGGTCACCGGGGAGCTGTTTTTT
TRBJ2-1 - 14 TRBD2 TRBV28 CASILTSGYNEQFF TGTGCCAGCATTCTGACTAGCGGCTACAATGAGCAGTTCTTC
TRBJ2-5 - 18 TRBD2 TRBV19 CASSMNLAGGLYQETQYF TGTGCCAGTAGTATGAATCTAGCGGGAGGCCTATACCAAGAGACCCAGTACTTC
TRBJ2-7 - 16 - TRBV10-1 CASSAKSRVGTYEQYF TGCGCCAGCAGTGCCAAATCCAGGGTAGGGACCTACGAGCAGTACTTC
TRBJ1-1 medium-sized 15 - TRBV4-3 CASSQDWWRDTEAFF TGCGCCAGCAGCCAAGATTGGTGGAGGGACACTGAAGCTTTCTTT
TRBJ2-1 - 17 TRBD2 TRBV6-2/TRBV6-3 CASSLDRLAGTYNEQFF TGTGCCAGCAGCCTCGACCGACTAGCGGGGACTTACAATGAGCAGTTCTTC
TRBJ1-2 once 15 - TRBV27 CASSSGTSVSYGYTF TGTGCCAGCAGTTCCGGGACGTCCGTTTCCTATGGCTACACCTTC
TRBJ2-5 - 16 TRBD1 TRBV6-1 CASSEPNRGRGKTQYF TGTGCCAGCAGTGAACCAAACAGGGGGCGAGGCAAGACCCAGTACTTC
TRBJ2-2 once 12 - TRBV30 CAWSLGAGELFF TGTGCCTGGAGTCTGGGGGCTGGGGAGCTGTTTTTT
TRBJ1-6 - 15 - TRBV6-5 CASRGEPGDNSPLHF TGTGCCAGCAGGGGGGAACCCGGCGATAATTCACCCCTCCACTTT
TRBJ1-6 - 16 - TRBV19 CASSMRQGPNNSPLHF TGTGCCAGTAGTATGCGGCAGGGACCCAATAATTCACCCCTCCACTTT
TRBJ2-5 - 12 - TRBV12-3/TRBV12-4 CASSTTQETQYF TGTGCCAGCAGTACTACGCAAGAGACCCAGTACTTC
TRBJ2-3 once 15 - TRBV11-2 CASSRTSPSTDTQYF TGTGCCAGCAGCCGGACATCCCCGAGCACAGATACGCAGTATTTT
TRBJ2-1 - 16 TRBD2 TRBV11-2 CASSYTSGTSHNEQFF TGTGCCAGCAGCTATACTAGCGGGACCTCCCACAATGAGCAGTTCTTC
TRBJ2-2 - 16 - TRBV6-1 CASSEWGESNTGELFF TGTGCCAGCAGTGAATGGGGGGAATCTAACACCGGGGAGCTGTTTTTT
TRBJ2-5 - 13 - TRBV6-1 CASSDRVRETQYF TGTGCCAGCAGTGACAGGGTTCGGGAGACCCAGTACTTC
TRBJ2-2 - 13 - TRBV6-2/TRBV6-3 CASSSRNTGELFF TGTGCCAGCAGTTCCAGGAACACCGGGGAGCTGTTTTTT
TRBJ2-7 few 13 TRBD2 TRBV5-6 CASRTSGSYEQYF TGTGCCAGCAGGACTAGCGGGTCCTACGAGCAGTACTTC
TRBJ1-1 - 13 TRBD1 TRBV4-3 CASSQERGGQFCF TGCGCCAGCAGCCAAGAGAGGGGGGGACAGTTTTGCTTT
TRBJ1-5 few 18 - TRBV24-1 CATSDFKYGDGSNQPQHF TGTGCCACCAGTGATTTTAAGTACGGGGACGGTAGCAATCAGCCCCAGCATTTT